The T cell receptor (beta chain) described here comes from a study of beta chain features in type 1 diabetes. The wider study: Across the samples, about 100 million sorted cells were examined in total. Study-wide results and limits: Type 1 diabetes patients showed a moderate but significant shortening of TCRB CDR3s in all four CD4+ subsets. A potential PCR bias toward shorter templates would be equal in patient and control samples.

A remark on this clone: What it binds is not known. Other DNA sequences in this specimen translate into the identical CDR3.

Since all of the isolated RNA was reverse transcribed, expressed TCRB transcripts were what got sequenced. Method: immunoSEQ multiplex PCR; TCRdb's copy keeps in-frame clones and lacks some. Counted here are hundreds of thousands of clones, 12% to 15% occurring once; the ten biggest clones make up approximately 6.7%. In germline, CDR1 is SSHAT, CDR2 FNYEAQ (reference sequence). This CDR3 region has 14 residues. V lost 5 bases to trimming and J lost 8 bases; unmatched junction nucleotides: 6. The chain combines TRBV7-7 with TRBJ1-4; 9 bases align to TRBD1. The receptor comes from a man aged 25 to 45 in good health. Sequenced: central memory CD4+ T cells from blood. In DNA, the CDR3 is TGTGCCAGCAGCCAGGGACAGGGCGGCGAAAAACTGTTTTTT. Its translation is CASSQGQGGEKLFF.